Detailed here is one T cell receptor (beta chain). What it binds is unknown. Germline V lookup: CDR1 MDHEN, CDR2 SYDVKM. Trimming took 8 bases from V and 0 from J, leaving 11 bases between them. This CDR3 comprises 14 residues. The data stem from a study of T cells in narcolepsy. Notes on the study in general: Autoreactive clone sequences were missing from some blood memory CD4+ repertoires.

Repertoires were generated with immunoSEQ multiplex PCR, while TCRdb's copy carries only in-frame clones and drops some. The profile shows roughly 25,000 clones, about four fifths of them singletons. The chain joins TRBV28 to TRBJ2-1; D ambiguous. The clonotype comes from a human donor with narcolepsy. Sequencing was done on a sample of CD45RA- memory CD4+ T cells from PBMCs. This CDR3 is CASLPDSSYNEQFF. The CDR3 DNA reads TGTGCCAGCCTACCTGACTCCTCCTACAATGAGCAGTTCTTC.